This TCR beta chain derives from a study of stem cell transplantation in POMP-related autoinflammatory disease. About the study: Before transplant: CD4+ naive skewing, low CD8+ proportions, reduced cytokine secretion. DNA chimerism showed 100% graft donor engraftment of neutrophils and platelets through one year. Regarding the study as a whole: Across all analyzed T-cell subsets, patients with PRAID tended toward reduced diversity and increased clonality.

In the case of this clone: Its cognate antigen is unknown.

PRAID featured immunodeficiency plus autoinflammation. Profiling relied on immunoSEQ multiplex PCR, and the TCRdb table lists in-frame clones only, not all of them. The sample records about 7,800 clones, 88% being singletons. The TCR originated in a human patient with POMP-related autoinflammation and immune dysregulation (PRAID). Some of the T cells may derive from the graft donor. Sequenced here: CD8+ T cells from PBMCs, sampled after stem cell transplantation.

CDR3 sequence (DNA): TGTGCCAGCAGTTACGGTGGCGTTGGAATGACAGATACGCAGTATTTT. It yields the protein CASSYGGVGMTDTQYF. V is TRBV6-2 or TRBV6-3 and J is TRBJ2-3; no definite D call. V lost 2 bases, J lost 3 bases, and 15 bases lay in between. The CDR3 runs 16 residues. Germline CDR1 and CDR2: MNHEY and SVGEGT.